This TCR beta chain was sequenced during a study of CD4 T cells in relation to SARS-CoV-2 and coronaviruses. Remarks on this clone: What it binds is not known.

Sequencing was performed with immunoSEQ multiplex PCR; in TCRdb, only in-frame clones are kept and a portion is missing. The sample yields 23,000 or so clones, approximately 72% seen once. Before the COVID-19 pandemic, during about 2011-2019, CD4+ T cells were taken from unexposed donors. Isolation of CD4+ T cells took place after approximately 11 days in culture. Testing used SARS-CoV-2 S/N and four cold-coronavirus spikes on unexposed-donor CD4+ T cells, cells permitting. The CDR3 has 16 amino acids. The germline V gene has CDR1 KGHSH and CDR2 LQKENI. The V end lost 0 bases, the J end lost 9 bases, and 18 bases lay between the germline ends.

Sequencing used CD4+ T cells from PBMCs, cultured in vitro. The sequence was obtained from a human donor in good health. The chain combines TRBV18 with TRBJ2-1, with D possibly being TRBD2 (5 bases). CDR3 bases: TGTGCCAGCTCACCACCGGTGATAGCGACCATACCTGAGCAGTTCTTC. Its protein is CASSPPVIATIPEQFF. Combining the CDR3 with reference TRBV18 and TRBJ2-1 gives the whole variable domain NAGVMQNPRHLVRRRGQEARLRCSPMKGHSHVYWYRQLPEEGLKFMVYLQKENIIDESGMPKERFSAEFPKEGPSILRIQQVVRGDSAAYFCASSPPVIATIPEQFFGPGTRLTVL.